This TCR beta chain originates from a study of blood T cell repertoires in COVID-19. The junction had 8 bases not matched to a gene; V was cut back by 1 base and J by 10 bases. The CDR3 loop spans 15 amino acids. Germline CDR1 reads KGHSH; CDR2 reads LQKENI. TCRdb's copy holds only in-frame clones and misses some; the assay was immunoSEQ multiplex PCR. The table records fewer than 350,000 clones, around 86% of them present only once. The clonotype originates from a woman aged 55-75 years with active or convalescent COVID-19. The material sequenced was peripheral blood. J is TRBJ1-4 and V is TRBV18; the match to TRBD1 covers 8 bases. Here the CDR3 DNA reads TGTGCCAGCTCACCACGGGACAGGAGTTCTGGAAAACTGTTTTTT. Protein sequence: CASSPRDRSSGKLFF.